These T cell receptor beta chains were read from a single sample in a study of blood T cell repertoires in COVID-19. Profiled with immunoSEQ multiplex PCR; TCRdb holds only in-frame clones, not every one. The sample lists over 150,000 clones, 80% to 85% occurring once. Sequencing was performed on peripheral blood. Receptor source: an older woman with acute or convalescent COVID-19. Each CDR3 is given with its conserved first and last residue. A D gene is named only where the DNA matches it firmly.

cdr3_aa: CASTPGPGALAKNIQYF
d_call: -
j_call: TRBJ2-4
v_call: TRBV7-2

cdr3_aa: CASSLGQRGGNQPQHF
d_call: -
j_call: TRBJ1-5
v_call: TRBV2

cdr3_aa: CTSSYGTASSYNSPLHF
d_call: -
j_call: TRBJ1-6
v_call: TRBV1

cdr3_aa: CASSTNPGQGETQYF
d_call: TRBD1
j_call: TRBJ2-5
v_call: TRBV9

cdr3_aa: CASSALPGAYEQYF
d_call: -
j_call: TRBJ2-7
v_call: TRBV7-2

cdr3_aa: CASSLGENTEAFF
d_call: -
j_call: TRBJ1-1
v_call: TRBV5-6

cdr3_aa: CASGLVSGGGETQYF
d_call: TRBD1
j_call: TRBJ2-5
v_call: TRBV12-5

cdr3_aa: CASSQDSGRGINEKLFF
d_call: TRBD1
j_call: TRBJ1-4
v_call: TRBV4-1

cdr3_aa: CASSRTTGNDEQFF
d_call: TRBD1
j_call: TRBJ2-1
v_call: TRBV5-4

cdr3_aa: CASSLTLLDAELFF
d_call: -
j_call: TRBJ2-2
v_call: TRBV11-2

cdr3_aa: CASSVRGRETQYF
d_call: TRBD2
j_call: TRBJ2-5
v_call: TRBV9

cdr3_aa: CASSLQFPDTQYF
d_call: -
j_call: TRBJ2-3
v_call: TRBV5-1

cdr3_aa: CASFRLAGTTIGELFF
d_call: TRBD2
j_call: TRBJ2-2
v_call: TRBV28

cdr3_aa: CASSPGRADSPLHF
d_call: -
j_call: TRBJ1-6
v_call: TRBV4-2

cdr3_aa: CASSLGQGRDEKLFF
d_call: TRBD1
j_call: TRBJ1-4
v_call: TRBV5-1

cdr3_aa: CASSHSGATNEKLFF
d_call: -
j_call: TRBJ1-4
v_call: TRBV3-1/TRBV3-2

cdr3_aa: CASRLGGEGEKLFF
d_call: -
j_call: TRBJ1-4
v_call: TRBV6-5

cdr3_aa: CASSQDPPGWTGMRNTEAFF
d_call: TRBD1
j_call: TRBJ1-1
v_call: TRBV3-1/TRBV3-2

cdr3_aa: CATPDGSSYNSPLHF
d_call: -
j_call: TRBJ1-6
v_call: TRBV6-5

cdr3_aa: CASSLGMAGGDLGTQYF
d_call: TRBD2
j_call: TRBJ2-5
v_call: TRBV11-2

cdr3_aa: CASSPQGTGANVLTF
d_call: TRBD1
j_call: TRBJ2-6
v_call: TRBV11-3

cdr3_aa: CASSIRLPGQGANEQFF
d_call: TRBD1
j_call: TRBJ2-1
v_call: TRBV19

cdr3_aa: CASSRRDGTGGEKLFF
d_call: TRBD1
j_call: TRBJ1-4
v_call: TRBV7-2

cdr3_aa: CSVDKTGSTDTQYF
d_call: TRBD1
j_call: TRBJ2-3
v_call: TRBV29-1

cdr3_aa: CASSQGQAYYGYTF
d_call: -
j_call: TRBJ1-2
v_call: TRBV3-1/TRBV3-2

cdr3_aa: CASSSRADSYNEQFF
d_call: -
j_call: TRBJ2-1
v_call: TRBV7-9

cdr3_aa: CASSQAATSSYNEQFF
d_call: -
j_call: TRBJ2-1
v_call: TRBV4-1

cdr3_aa: CASSYSGVQETQYF
d_call: -
j_call: TRBJ2-5
v_call: TRBV6-5

cdr3_aa: CASSSLAPGQPNYGYTF
d_call: TRBD1
j_call: TRBJ1-2
v_call: TRBV27

cdr3_aa: CASSPYSGGANTGELFF
d_call: TRBD2
j_call: TRBJ2-2
v_call: TRBV9

cdr3_aa: CASSQVVGSDTQYF
d_call: -
j_call: TRBJ2-3
v_call: TRBV14

cdr3_aa: CASSLLGDRGTYEQYF
d_call: TRBD1
j_call: TRBJ2-7
v_call: TRBV5-8

cdr3_aa: CASSEYRGGNQPQHF
d_call: TRBD1
j_call: TRBJ1-5
v_call: TRBV6-1

cdr3_aa: CASSLEGLAGGVSEQFF
d_call: TRBD2
j_call: TRBJ2-1
v_call: TRBV5-1

cdr3_aa: CASSQGRGEKLFF
d_call: -
j_call: TRBJ1-4
v_call: TRBV4-1

cdr3_aa: CASSGEVAQPQHF
d_call: -
j_call: TRBJ1-5
v_call: TRBV7-3

cdr3_aa: CASKPTGSGNTIYF
d_call: TRBD1
j_call: TRBJ1-3
v_call: TRBV27

cdr3_aa: CASSTTWPDYGYTF
d_call: -
j_call: TRBJ1-2
v_call: TRBV6-2/TRBV6-3

cdr3_aa: CASSSGGIVSYGYTF
d_call: -
j_call: TRBJ1-2
v_call: TRBV7-2

cdr3_aa: CASSETEGRETQYF
d_call: -
j_call: TRBJ2-5
v_call: TRBV10-2

cdr3_aa: CASSPGLAGGAGELFF
d_call: TRBD2
j_call: TRBJ2-2
v_call: TRBV7-3

cdr3_aa: CATGAGGPGNTIYF
d_call: TRBD1
j_call: TRBJ1-3
v_call: TRBV18

cdr3_aa: CASSLVSRDRGTGELFF
d_call: TRBD1
j_call: TRBJ2-2
v_call: TRBV5-1

cdr3_aa: CASSDQGLFGYTF
d_call: -
j_call: TRBJ1-2
v_call: TRBV2

cdr3_aa: CASSQGTGGDNSPLHF
d_call: TRBD1
j_call: TRBJ1-6
v_call: TRBV4-2

cdr3_aa: CASRGTGVRSPLHF
d_call: TRBD1
j_call: TRBJ1-6
v_call: TRBV6-5

cdr3_aa: CASSPKGEYQETQYF
d_call: -
j_call: TRBJ2-5
v_call: TRBV3-1/TRBV3-2